This passage covers 7 T cell receptor beta chains from one sample sequenced in a study of beta chain features in type 1 diabetes. Every bit of the isolated RNA underwent reverse transcription, so sequencing read expressed TCRB transcripts. Clones were read by immunoSEQ multiplex PCR, and TCRdb kept only the in-frame ones, dropping some. The sample contains 130,000 to 150,000 clones, 40% to 60% of which appear only once. The material sequenced was Tregs from blood. The receptors originated from a man in his late teens or twenties in good health.

The genes are TRBV4-3 and TRBJ2-2; D may be TRBD2 (6 bases). Looked up from germline, CDR1 is LGHNA and CDR2 is YSLEER. The CDR3 runs 15 residues. The V end was cut by 4 bases, the J end by 1 base, with 10 bases between. The CDR3 DNA sequence: TGCGCCAGCAGCCTCGGGACTGAGAACACCGGGGAGCTGTTTTTT. Translation gives CASSLGTENTGELFF.

This clone was observed a handful of times. The chain joins TRBV9 to TRBJ2-7; 9 nucleotides line up with TRBD2. The CDR3 is 16 residues long. The trim removed 7 bases at V and 2 bases at J, leaving 13 bases unmatched. CDR1 is SGDLS, CDR2 YYNGEE, per germline. In DNA form, the CDR3 reads TGTGCCAGCTCCCGGGGGGGCCTAGCGGGACCCTACGAGCAGTACTTC. This encodes CASSRGGLAGPYEQYF.

The genes are TRBV7-9 and TRBJ1-1; 11 nucleotides match TRBD1. With V trimmed by 5 bases and J by 10 bases, 9 bases remained unmatched. The CDR3 contains 14 residues. CDR1 and CDR2 (germline): SEHNR, FQNEAQ (reference sequence). The CDR3 protein is CASSPRLGQGGAFF. The CDR3 DNA follows: TGTGCCAGCAGCCCCCGGTTGGGACAGGGGGGAGCTTTCTTT. Combining the CDR3 with reference TRBV7-9 and TRBJ1-1 gives the whole variable domain DTGVSQNPRHKITKRGQNVTFRCDPISEHNRLYWYRQTLGQGPEFLTYFQNEAQLEKSRLLSDRFSAERPKGSFSTLEIQRTEQGDSAMYLCASSPRLGQGGAFFGQGTRLTVV.

This clone occurred a few times. The V call is TRBV5-4, the J call TRBJ1-2; weak D call: TRBD1 (5 bases). The length of the CDR3 is 14 residues. The V and J ends lost 4 bases and 9 bases respectively, with 19 bases between them. In germline, CDR1 is SGHNT, CDR2 YYREEE (reference sequence). CDR3 sequence (DNA): TGTGCCAGCAGCACGGCAGGGTGGGTTAGTAGCTACACCTTC. Its protein is CASSTAGWVSSYTF.

The chain links TRBV25-1 to TRBJ1-2; D might be TRBD1 (5 bases). The CDR3 is 16 amino acids. CDR1 and CDR2 (germline): MGHDK, SYGVNS. V was cut by 1 base and J by 3 bases, with 15 bases left in between. The CDR3 region is CASSELSRAQDYGYTF. As DNA, the CDR3 is TGTGCCAGCAGTGAATTAAGCAGGGCCCAGGACTATGGCTACACCTTC.

This clone was seen a handful of times. The rearrangement links TRBV11-1 to TRBJ2-2; 7 bases match TRBD1. The CDR3 has 16 residues. Germline CDR1 is SGHAT and CDR2 is FQDESV (reference sequence). V lost 5 bases to trimming and J lost 5 bases; unmatched junction nucleotides: 11. This CDR3 is CASSRSGTVITGELFF. The DNA for the CDR3 is TGTGCCAGCAGCAGATCCGGGACAGTCATTACCGGGGAGCTGTTTTTT.

A note on this clone: Other DNA variants within this sample encode the same CDR3. The chain employs TRBV30 and TRBJ1-2; D call uncertain. CDR3 size: 13 residues. Trimming left V 1 base short and J 0 bases short, with 6 bases between. Germline CDR1 and CDR2: GTSNPN and SVGIG (reference sequence). The CDR3: CAWSAGSNYGYTF. CDR3 nucleotide sequence: TGTGCCTGGAGTGCCGGTTCTAACTATGGCTACACCTTC.